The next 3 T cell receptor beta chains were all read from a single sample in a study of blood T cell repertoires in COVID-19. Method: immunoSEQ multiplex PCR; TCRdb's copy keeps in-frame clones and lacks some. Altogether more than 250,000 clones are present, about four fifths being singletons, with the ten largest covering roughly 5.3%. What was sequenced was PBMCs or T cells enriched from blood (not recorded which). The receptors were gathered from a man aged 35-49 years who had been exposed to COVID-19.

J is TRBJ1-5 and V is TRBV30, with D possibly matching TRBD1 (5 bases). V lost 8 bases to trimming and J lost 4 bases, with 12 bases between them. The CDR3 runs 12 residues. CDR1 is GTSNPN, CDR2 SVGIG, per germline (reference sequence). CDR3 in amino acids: CAQSGGNQPQHF. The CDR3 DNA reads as TGTGCCCAAAGCGGGGGGAATCAGCCCCAGCATTTT.

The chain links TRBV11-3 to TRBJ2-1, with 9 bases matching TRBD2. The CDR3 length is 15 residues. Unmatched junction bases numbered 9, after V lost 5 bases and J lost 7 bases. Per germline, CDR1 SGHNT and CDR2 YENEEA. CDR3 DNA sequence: TGTGCCAGCAGCCCCCGGGCTAGCGGGAAAAATGAGCAGTTCTTC. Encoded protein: CASSPRASGKNEQFF.

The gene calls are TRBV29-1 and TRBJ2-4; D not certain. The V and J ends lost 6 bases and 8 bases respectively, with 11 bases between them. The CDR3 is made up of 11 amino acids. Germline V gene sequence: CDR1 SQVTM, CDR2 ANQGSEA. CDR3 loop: CSVAREDIQYF. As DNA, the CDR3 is TGCAGCGTAGCCAGAGAGGACATTCAGTACTTC.